The 18 T cell receptor beta chains in this list originate from one sample, sequenced in a study of PD-1 blockade in classical Hodgkin lymphoma. Stated time point: cycle 4 day 1 (C4D1), after less than 7 weeks of nivolumab. After autologous stem cell transplantation all patients relapsed, and prior brentuximab vedotin exposure differed between cohorts. The protocol was immunoSEQ multiplex PCR, while the TCRdb copy is restricted to in-frame clones and leaves out a portion. The sample has over 20,000 clones; more than 70% are singletons. Sequences were derived from peripheral blood mononuclear cells (PBMCs), sampled before the fourth cycle of nivolumab. These receptors were collected from a human donor with classical Hodgkin lymphoma.

The chain has TRBV7-6 and TRBJ2-7; 8 nucleotides align to TRBD1. Germline CDR1 is SGHVS and CDR2 is FNYEAQ. CDR3 size: 13 residues. V dropped 5 bases and J dropped 6; count of bases not matched to a gene: 6. CDR3 nucleotides: TGTGCCAGCAGCCCAGGGGGCCGACGCGAGCAGTACTTC. Translation gives CASSPGGRREQYF.

The genes are TRBV25-1 and TRBJ2-2; TRBD1 agrees at 7 bases. The CDR3 runs 16 residues. In germline, CDR1 is MGHDK, CDR2 SYGVNS. Trimming removed 2 bases from V and 3 bases from J; junction bases left unmatched: 6. In DNA form, the CDR3 reads TGTGCCAGCAGTGAAACAGGGGCGCAGGACACCGGGGAGCTGTTTTTT. Residues: CASSETGAQDTGELFF.

This rearrangement joins TRBV19 to TRBJ2-2, with 12 bases lining up with TRBD1. From germline, CDR1 is LNHDA and CDR2 SQIVND (reference sequence). With V trimmed by 4 bases and J by 7 bases, 10 bases remained unmatched. This CDR3 comprises 17 residues. CDR3 nucleotide sequence: TGTGCCAGTAGTACCTACCCGGGACAGGGGGCGGGCGGGGAGCTGTTTTTT. Amino acid sequence: CASSTYPGQGAGGELFF.

For the CDR3, the DNA is TGTGCCAGCAGCGCCTCCCGGGACAGGGGTATACGCGAGCAGTACTTC. Protein: CASSASRDRGIREQYF. The V and J genes are TRBV9 and TRBJ2-5; 10 bases match TRBD1. The closer fit of TRBJ2-7 to the DNA end suggests the J call may be wrong. This CDR3 is 16 amino acids long. The V gene's germline CDR1 is SGDLS and CDR2 YYNGEE.

The chain couples TRBV6-6 to TRBJ2-7, with D possibly TRBD2 on 5 matching bases. Germline loops: CDR1 MNHNY, CDR2 SVGAGI (reference sequence). V gave up 4 bases and J gave up 2 bases, with 12 bases separating them. The CDR3 spans 14 residues. CDR3 DNA: TGTGCCAGCAGTTCAGGAGGCACAACCTACGAGCAGTACTTC. Translating it yields CASSSGGTTYEQYF.

The chain uses TRBV6-5 and TRBJ2-7; 7 bases match TRBD1. The germline gives CDR1 MNHEY, CDR2 SVGAGI. Trimming took 7 bases from V and 5 from J; bases not matched to a gene: 5. The CDR3 consists of 12 residues. The CDR3: CASKQGNHEQYF. For the CDR3, the DNA is TGTGCCAGCAAACAGGGGAACCACGAGCAGTACTTC.

The chain is built from TRBV25-1 and TRBJ2-1; D possibly corresponds to TRBD1 (6 bases). V was clipped by 0 bases and J by 4 bases, with 13 bases between them. The CDR3 runs to 16 residues. From germline, CDR1 is MGHDK and CDR2 SYGVNS. The CDR3 sequence: CASSEYGTQIYNEQFF. In DNA form, the CDR3 reads TGTGCCAGCAGTGAATATGGGACACAGATATACAATGAGCAGTTCTTC.

This sequence joins TRBV28 and TRBJ1-5, with D unresolved. The V gene lost 9 bases and the J gene lost 0 bases, with 12 bases spanning the gap. Germline-derived CDR1 and CDR2 are MDHEN and SYDVKM. This CDR3 region has 14 residues. CDR3 DNA sequence: TGTGCCAGTTCCTTTTGGGGTAGCAATCAGCCCCAGCATTTT. Residues: CASSFWGSNQPQHF.

The chain has TRBV19 and TRBJ1-6, with D uncertain. CDR1 and CDR2 from the germline V gene are LNHDA and SQIVND (reference sequence). Trimming took 3 bases from V and 5 from J, leaving 11 bases between them. The length of the CDR3 is 15 residues. The DNA for the CDR3 is TGTGCCAGTAGTATGCGAGGTCCCAATAATTCACCCCTCCACTTT. It specifies CASSMRGPNNSPLHF.

The chain is built from TRBV2 and TRBJ2-3, with 11 bases matching TRBD2. Germline-derived CDR1 and CDR2 are SNHLY and FYNNEI. The CDR3 totals 17 residues. Germline trimming cut 6 bases from V and 0 bases from J; bases unmatched to any gene: 8. CDR3 DNA: TGTGCCAGCAGGGCCCGACTAGCGGGGTCTAGCACAGATACGCAGTATTTT. Protein product: CASRARLAGSSTDTQYF.

A single count supports this clone. V gene TRBV5-1 combines with J gene TRBJ2-7; 11 bases align to TRBD1. With 0 bases clipped from V and 5 bases from J, the junction kept 4 bases outside the gene matches. Germline CDR1 SGHRS, CDR2 YFSETQ. The CDR3 has 15 amino acids. The CDR3 region has the DNA TGCGCCAGCAGCTTGGTGGGACAGGGGGACCACGAGCAGTACTTC. Translated, it gives CASSLVGQGDHEQYF. Looking up the rest from reference TRBV5-1 and TRBJ2-7 gives the full variable domain: KAGVTQTPRYLIKTRGQQVTLSCSPISGHRSVSWYQQTPGQGLQFLFEYFSETQRNKGNFPGRFSGRQFSNSRSEMNVSTLELGDSALYLCASSLVGQGDHEQYFGPGTRLTVT.

The J gene is TRBJ2-1, the V gene TRBV7-3; D possibly corresponds to TRBD2 (6 bases). The V gene's germline CDR1 is SGHTA and CDR2 FQGTGA. The CDR3 has 14 amino acids. Trimming removed 2 bases from V and 5 bases from J, with 10 bases in between. CDR3 bases: TGTGCCAGCAGCTTAGGGACTCCTCACAATGAGCAGTTCTTC. This gives the protein CASSLGTPHNEQFF.

The chain links TRBV4-2 to TRBJ2-6; no clear D gene. This CDR3 contains 15 residues. Per germline, CDR1 LGHNA and CDR2 YNFKEQ. V was trimmed by 1 base and J by 1 base, leaving 5 bases between them. Here the CDR3 DNA reads TGTGCCAGCAGCCAAGTAGGATCTGGGGCCAACGTCCTGACTTTC. It specifies CASSQVGSGANVLTF.

The chain recombines TRBV7-6 with TRBJ1-3; possible D gene TRBD1, 5 bases. Germline V gene sequence: CDR1 SGHVS, CDR2 FNYEAQ. This CDR3 has 15 residues. Trimming removed 5 bases at V and 1 base at J, with 12 bases between. CDR3 residues: CASSPTGGSGNTIYF. The DNA of the CDR3 is TGTGCCAGCAGCCCCACGGGGGGGTCTGGAAACACCATATATTTT. Full variable domain (outside the CDR3, taken from reference TRBV7-6 and TRBJ1-3): GAGVSQSPRYKVTKRGQDVALRCDPISGHVSLYWYRQALGQGPEFLTYFNYEAQQDKSGLPNDRFSAERPEGSISTLTIQRTEQRDSAMYRCASSPTGGSGNTIYFGEGSWLTVV.

V and J are TRBV19 and TRBJ2-7; 10 bases line up with TRBD2. V lost 9 bases and J lost 0; bases outside the gene matches: 8. The CDR3 runs 15 residues. Germline CDR1 and CDR2: LNHDA and SQIVND (reference sequence). The CDR3: CASRETSGASYEQYF. In nucleotides, the CDR3 is TGTGCCAGCAGAGAAACTAGCGGGGCCTCCTACGAGCAGTACTTC. The variable domain in full, completed from reference TRBV19 and TRBJ2-7, reads DGGITQSPKYLFRKEGQNVTLSCEQNLNHDAMYWYRQDPGQGLRLIYYSQIVNDFQKGDIAEGYSVSREKKESFPLTVTSAQKNPTAFYLCASRETSGASYEQYFGPGTRLTVT.

This clone was seen more than once but under ten times. For the CDR3, the DNA is TGTGCCAGCAGTACCCTACTAGATGGGGACTATGGCTACACCTTC. Translating gives CASSTLLDGDYGYTF. The chain couples TRBV6-1 to TRBJ1-2; D gene ambiguous. The germline V gene encodes CDR1 MNHNS and CDR2 SASEGT. V dropped 5 bases and J dropped 3 bases, with 16 bases sitting between them. This CDR3 has 15 residues.

By share of the sample, this clone is large. This sequence joins TRBV7-9 and TRBJ1-3; D unresolved. The CDR3 is made up of 16 amino acids. V lost 4 bases, J lost 0 bases, and 13 bases lay in between. The germline CDR1 and CDR2 sequences are SEHNR and FQNEAQ (reference sequence). CDR3 region: CASSSPAAYSGNTIYF. CDR3 nucleotide sequence: TGTGCCAGCAGCTCGCCAGCGGCTTACTCTGGAAACACCATATATTTT.

This rearrangement joins TRBV6-5 to TRBJ2-2; 7 nucleotides line up with TRBD2. Germline loops: CDR1 MNHEY, CDR2 SVGAGI. The CDR3 runs 15 residues. With 0 bases clipped from V and 4 bases from J, the junction kept 2 bases outside the gene matches. The CDR3 nucleotides are TGTGCCAGCAGTTACTCCACGGGGGGCACCGGGGAGCTGTTTTTT. This gives the protein CASSYSTGGTGELFF.